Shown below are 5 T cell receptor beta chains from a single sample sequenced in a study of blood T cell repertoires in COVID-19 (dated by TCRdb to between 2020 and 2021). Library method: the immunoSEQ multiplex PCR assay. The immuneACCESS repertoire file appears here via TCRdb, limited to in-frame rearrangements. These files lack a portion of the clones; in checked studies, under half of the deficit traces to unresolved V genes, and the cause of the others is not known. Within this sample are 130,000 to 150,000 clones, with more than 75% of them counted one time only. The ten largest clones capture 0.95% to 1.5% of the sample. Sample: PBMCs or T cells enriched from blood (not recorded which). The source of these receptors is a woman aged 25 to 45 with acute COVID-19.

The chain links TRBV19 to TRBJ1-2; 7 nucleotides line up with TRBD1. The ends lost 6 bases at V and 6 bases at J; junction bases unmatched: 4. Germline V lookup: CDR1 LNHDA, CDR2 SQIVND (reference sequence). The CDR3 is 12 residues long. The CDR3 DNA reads TGTGCCAGTAGGGGGACAGTGGATGGCTACACCTTC. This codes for CASRGTVDGYTF. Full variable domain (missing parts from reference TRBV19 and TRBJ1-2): DGGITQSPKYLFRKEGQNVTLSCEQNLNHDAMYWYRQDPGQGLRLIYYSQIVNDFQKGDIAEGYSVSREKKESFPLTVTSAQKNPTAFYLCASRGTVDGYTFGSGTRLTVV.

CDR3 loop: CASSLDMQGKQYF. In nucleotides, the CDR3 is TGTGCCAGCAGCTTAGATATGCAGGGCAAACAGTACTTC. The chain couples TRBV7-9 to TRBJ2-7; TRBD1 might be the D (5 bases). The CDR3 runs to 13 residues. Germline V gene lookup returns CDR1 SEHNR and CDR2 FQNEAQ (reference sequence). V was clipped by 1 base and J by 10 bases, with 14 bases between them.

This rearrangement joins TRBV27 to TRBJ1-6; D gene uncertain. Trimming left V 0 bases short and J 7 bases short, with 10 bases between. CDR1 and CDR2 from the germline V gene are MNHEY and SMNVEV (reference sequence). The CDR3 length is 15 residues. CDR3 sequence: CASSLSYSWNSPLHF. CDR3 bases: TGTGCCAGCAGTTTATCGTACAGTTGGAATTCACCCCTCCACTTT.

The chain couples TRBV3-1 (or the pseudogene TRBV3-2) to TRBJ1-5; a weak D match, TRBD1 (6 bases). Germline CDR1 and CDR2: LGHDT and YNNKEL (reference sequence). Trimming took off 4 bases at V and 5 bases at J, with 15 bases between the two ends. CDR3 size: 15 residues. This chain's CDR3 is CASSPSGTSDQPQHF. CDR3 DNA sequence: TGTGCCAGCAGCCCTAGCGGGACAAGCGATCAGCCCCAGCATTTT.

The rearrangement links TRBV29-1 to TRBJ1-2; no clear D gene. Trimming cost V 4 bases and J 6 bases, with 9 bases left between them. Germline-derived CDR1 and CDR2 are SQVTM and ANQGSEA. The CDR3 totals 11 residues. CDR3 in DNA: TGCAGCGTTGGTCAGTTGAATGGCTACACCTTC. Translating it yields CSVGQLNGYTF. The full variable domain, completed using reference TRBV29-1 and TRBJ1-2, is SAVISQKPSRDICQRGTSLTIQCQVDSQVTMMFWYRQQPGQSLTLIATANQGSEATYESGFVIDKFPISRPNLTFSTLTVSNMSPEDSSIYLCSVGQLNGYTFGSGTRLTVV.